The 8 T cell receptor beta chains listed next were all sequenced from one sample in a study of T-cell memory formation after mild COVID-19 (dated by TCRdb to about 2021). Library prep was done by 5' RACE. The data were produced on an Illumina NovaSeq 6000. TCRdb redid the processing of the public reads, applying fastp at Q25 and MiXCR, and retained in-frame beta chains. Duplicate CDR3 protein sequences are folded into a single record with the most common DNA and genes. Across this sample there are 200,000 to 300,000 distinct CDR3 sequences, with around 17% seen only once. The ten largest make up roughly 21% of the sample. Sequencing was done on a sample of PBMCs or a T cell subset sorted from them (not recorded which). The receptor source for this set is a man between 18 and 29 years old who had mild COVID-19 (a few samples of this study predate the infection). The sample titles of this study are shuffled in the database, so cell type and time point are left out; the donor was told from shared clones.

In its sample, this clonotype was seen a few times. Here the CDR3 DNA reads TGTGCCAGCAGCTTAGGCCTAGGACTAGCGGGGGCCATCACAGATACGCAGTATTTT. This codes for CASSLGLGLAGAITDTQYF. The chain carries TRBV7-6 and TRBJ2-3; the match to TRBD2 covers 13 bases. Germline values: CDR1 SGHVS, CDR2 FNYEAQ. The CDR3 loop spans 19 amino acids. Trimming cost V 1 base and J 2 bases; bases outside gene matches: 9.

The chain joins TRBV5-1 to TRBJ2-5; D may be TRBD1 or TRBD2 (5 bases each). Germline CDR1 and CDR2: SGHRS and YFSETQ. The CDR3 covers 14 residues. Trimming left V 0 bases short and J 5 bases short, with 11 bases between. CDR3 coding DNA: TGCGCCAGCAGCTTGGCCCCGGGGCCGGAGACCCAGTACTTC. It encodes CASSLAPGPETQYF.

This clonotype was detected once. V is TRBV12-3 or TRBV12-4 and J is TRBJ1-2; D perhaps matches TRBD1 (6 bases). The CDR3 runs to 15 residues. Between the trimmed V and J ends, which lost 5 bases and 5 bases, there was a span of 18 bases. CDR3: CASSPQGITGYGYTF. The CDR3 nucleotides are TGTGCCAGCAGTCCCCAGGGGATCACGGGGTATGGCTACACCTTC.

This clonotype was recorded at least ten times. This chain uses TRBV29-1 with TRBJ2-1; 10 bases fit TRBD1. With V trimmed by 6 bases and J by 6 bases, 5 bases remained unmatched. CDR3 length: 13 amino acids. Germline assignment: CDR1 SQVTM and CDR2 ANQGSEA. The CDR3 DNA sequence: TGCAGCGTCGGACAGGGGGTTGGCAATGAGCAGTTCTTC. This translates into CSVGQGVGNEQFF.

This clonotype appeared a few times. The rearrangement uses TRBV7-6 and TRBJ2-7; possibly TRBD1 for D (5 bases). Per the germline V gene, CDR1 is SGHVS and CDR2 is FNYEAQ. V was trimmed by 0 bases and J by 1 base, leaving 13 bases between them. The CDR3 totals 16 residues. CDR3: CASSLAYGALSYEQYF. In nucleotides, the CDR3 is TGTGCCAGCAGCTTAGCGTATGGGGCCCTATCCTACGAGCAGTACTTC. The full variable domain, in which reference TRBV7-6 and TRBJ2-7 provide the parts outside the CDR3, is GAGVSQSPRYKVTKRGQDVALRCDPISGHVSLYWYRQALGQGPEFLTYFNYEAQQDKSGLPNDRFSAERPEGSISTLTIQRTEQRDSAMYRCASSLAYGALSYEQYFGPGTRLTVT.

This clonotype has just a few counts. This rearrangement joins TRBV12-3 or TRBV12-4 to TRBJ2-5, with unresolved D. The CDR3 runs to 11 residues. Trimming took off 3 bases at V and 11 bases at J, with 10 bases between the two ends. CDR3 coding DNA: TGTGCCAGCAGTTTTAGGGCTAGTCAGTACTTC. Its translation: CASSFRASQYF.

The V call is TRBV5-7, the J call TRBJ2-5; either TRBD1 or TRBD2 may supply D (5 bases each). TRBV5-7 is an open reading frame, and its role is uncertain. The CDR3 sequence is 16 residues long. V was pared by 1 base and J by 5 bases, with 18 bases between. The CDR3 spells CASSLTSEGLLETQYF. DNA of the CDR3: TGTGCCAGCAGCTTGACCTCAGAGGGGTTGTTGGAGACCCAGTACTTC.

The gene calls are TRBV20-1 and TRBJ1-2; D perhaps matches TRBD1 (6 bases). V lost 6 bases to trimming and J lost 4 bases, with 27 bases between them. There are 17 residues in the CDR3. The germline gives CDR1 DFQATT, CDR2 SNEGSKA (reference sequence). The CDR3 DNA reads as TGCAGTGCCCTCGGACAGCCAAGCAATCGGGCCCCCTATGGCTACACCTTC. It yields the protein CSALGQPSNRAPYGYTF.